Listed below are T cell receptor beta chains from one sample, sequenced in a study of T cell repertoires in ileal Crohn's disease. The repertoire was sequenced with immunoSEQ multiplex PCR; TCRdb's copy has only in-frame clones and lacks some. The sample has about 7,200 clones, 72% seen once. The sample comprised ileal tissue. Source of these receptors: an adult with Crohn's disease. The conserved cysteine and the conserved F or W are not part of the CDR3 here.

v_gene,CDR3aa
TRBV7-3,ASSPGDTYGETQY
TRBV2,ASQSGTGASYEQY
TRBV5-1,ASSLITSEKAYEQY
TRBV30,AFADRGLSYEQY
TRBV5-6,ASSVPFSGANVLT
TRBV29-1,SVRLAGTETQY
TRBV5-1,ASSQGTVYNEQF
TRBV2,ASSMTSWEQY
TRBV18,ASSPGSGRGNTEAF
TRBV25-1,ASSDPPGGASSYNEQF
TRBV6-5,ASTPGRLYGYT
TRBV5-1,ASSLGVTGELF
TRBV11-2,ASSSRGGGADTQY
TRBV6-5,ASSYPRGVFSGELF
TRBV20-1,SANFPLGYT
TRBV29-1,SVEPPRQGAKTQY
TRBV27,ASSLGQGLVGYEQY
TRBV13,ASSLRVSNEKLF
TRBV19,ASSKGVGYEQY
TRBV7-8,ASSLAPRGQGRSAF
TRBV20-1,SANGLETQY
TRBV10-1,ASSVRLQETQY